Below, one T cell receptor beta chain is given with its context. This specimen belongs to a study of blood T cell repertoires in COVID-19. Study-level information: Nucleic acid was either cDNA or gDNA, and it came from T cells, B-cell-depleted T cells, or PBMCs.

Participants' reported clinical history set cohort assignment. Before they entered the study, exposed participants had met a COVID-19 case within 2 weeks. As originally analysed: For nucleated cells, counts were estimated from reference gene primer amplification. Assay: immunoSEQ multiplex PCR; the TCRdb copy retains only in-frame clones and omits some. That table is the source of V, J and clone size, and D and trimming were worked out from the DNA. The sample has 200,000 to 250,000 clones, 83% seen once. CDR3 length: 10 residues. Germline V gene lookup returns CDR1 GTSNPN and CDR2 SVGIG (reference sequence). V was trimmed by 5 bases and J by 5 bases, leaving 6 bases between them.

The receptor comes from a woman aged 50 to 60 who had been exposed to COVID-19. Input material: PBMCs or T cells enriched from blood (not recorded which). The chain uses TRBV30 and TRBJ2-5; no definite D call. The CDR3 loop reads CAWVHETQYF. The CDR3 region has the DNA TGTGCCTGGGTACACGAGACCCAGTACTTC.